Sequencing of this T cell receptor beta chain was carried out in a study of cytomegalovirus exposure and HLA in healthy donors. Study as a whole: A later analysis reported the 120 or so validation repertoires used the same platform as the roughly 700 first-cohort repertoires.

Produced via immunoSEQ multiplex PCR; TCRdb's table is partial and in-frame only. The sample comprises some 79,000 clones, 85% to 95% of which are singletons, and 3.2% rests with the top ten. Trimming cost V 5 bases and J 1 base, with 11 bases left between them. Per germline, CDR1 SGDLS and CDR2 YYNGEE. The CDR3 is made up of 14 amino acids. This receptor was taken from a woman younger than 35 in good health and CMV-seropositive. Material for sequencing was PBMCs. The chain combines TRBV9 with TRBJ2-3; D unresolved. The CDR3 sequence is CASSAGARTDTQYF. The CDR3 nucleotides read TGTGCCAGCAGTGCCGGAGCCCGCACAGATACGCAGTATTTT.